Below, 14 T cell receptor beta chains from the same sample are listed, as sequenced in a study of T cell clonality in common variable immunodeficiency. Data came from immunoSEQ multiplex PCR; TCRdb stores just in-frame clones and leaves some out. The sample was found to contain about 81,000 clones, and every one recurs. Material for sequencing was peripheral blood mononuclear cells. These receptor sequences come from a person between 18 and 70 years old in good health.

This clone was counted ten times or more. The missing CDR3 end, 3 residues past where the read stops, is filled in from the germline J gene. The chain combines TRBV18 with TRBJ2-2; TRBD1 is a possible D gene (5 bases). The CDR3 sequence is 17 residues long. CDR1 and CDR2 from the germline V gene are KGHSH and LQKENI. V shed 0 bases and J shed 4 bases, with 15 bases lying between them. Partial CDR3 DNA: TGTGCCAGCTCACCACCCGACAGCAAAGTTTTCACCGGGGAG. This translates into CASSPPDSKVFTGE. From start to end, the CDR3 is CASSPPDSKVFTGELFF.

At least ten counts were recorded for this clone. Incomplete CDR3 DNA: TGTGCCAGCAGCTCGTCGACAGGGGAGTTCCAAGAGACC. It is translated as CASSSSTGEFQET. The CDR3, in full, reads CASSSSTGEFQETQYF. The chain recombines TRBV6-2 or TRBV6-3 with TRBJ2-5; 8 bases are a match to TRBD1. The read terminates 3 residues before the CDR3 end, so the remaining end is supplied by the germline J gene. Trimming cost V 6 bases and J 1 base; bases outside gene matches: 10. The length of the CDR3 is 16 residues. In germline, CDR1 is MNHEY, CDR2 SVGEGT.

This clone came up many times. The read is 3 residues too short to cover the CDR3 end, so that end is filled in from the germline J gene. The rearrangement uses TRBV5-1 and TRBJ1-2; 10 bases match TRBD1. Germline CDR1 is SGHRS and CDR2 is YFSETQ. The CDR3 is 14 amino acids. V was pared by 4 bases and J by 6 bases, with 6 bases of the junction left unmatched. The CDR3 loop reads CASSNDRGRDGYTF. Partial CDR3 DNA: TGCGCCAGCAGCAACGACAGGGGGCGCGATGGC.

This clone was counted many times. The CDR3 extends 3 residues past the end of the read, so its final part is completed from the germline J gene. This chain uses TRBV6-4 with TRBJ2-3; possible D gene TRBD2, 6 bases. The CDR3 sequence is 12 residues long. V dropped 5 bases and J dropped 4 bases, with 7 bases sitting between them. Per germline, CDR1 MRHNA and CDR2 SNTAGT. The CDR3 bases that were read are TGTGCCAGCAGTTCTAGCGCAGATACG. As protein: CASSSSADT. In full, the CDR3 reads CASSSSADTQYF.

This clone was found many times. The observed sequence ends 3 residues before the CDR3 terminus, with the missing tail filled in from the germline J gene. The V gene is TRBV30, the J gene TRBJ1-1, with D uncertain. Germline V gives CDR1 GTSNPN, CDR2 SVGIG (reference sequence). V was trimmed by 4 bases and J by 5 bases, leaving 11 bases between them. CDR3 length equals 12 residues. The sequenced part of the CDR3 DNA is TGTGCCTGGAACCAAGGGCAAACTGAA. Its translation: CAWNQGQTE. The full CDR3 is CAWNQGQTEAFF.

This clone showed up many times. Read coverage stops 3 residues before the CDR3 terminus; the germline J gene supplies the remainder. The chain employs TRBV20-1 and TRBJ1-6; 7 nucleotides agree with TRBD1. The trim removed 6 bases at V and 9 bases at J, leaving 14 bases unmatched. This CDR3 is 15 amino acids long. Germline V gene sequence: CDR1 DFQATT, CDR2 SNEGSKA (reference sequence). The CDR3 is CSAPQPGGGGSPLHF. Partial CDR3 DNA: TGCAGTGCCCCGCAGCCAGGGGGTGGGGGTTCACCC.

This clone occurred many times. CDR3 amino acids: CASSLAGQSYEQYF. The part of the CDR3 DNA that was read is TGTGCCAGCAGCTTAGCCGGACAGTCCTACGAG. The V and J genes are TRBV7-2 and TRBJ2-7; TRBD1 might be the D (6 bases). The read stops 3 residues short of the end of the CDR3; the missing end is completed from the germline J gene. Trimming left V 0 bases short and J 1 base short, with 7 bases between. In germline, CDR1 is SGHTA, CDR2 FQGNSA. CDR3 size: 14 residues.

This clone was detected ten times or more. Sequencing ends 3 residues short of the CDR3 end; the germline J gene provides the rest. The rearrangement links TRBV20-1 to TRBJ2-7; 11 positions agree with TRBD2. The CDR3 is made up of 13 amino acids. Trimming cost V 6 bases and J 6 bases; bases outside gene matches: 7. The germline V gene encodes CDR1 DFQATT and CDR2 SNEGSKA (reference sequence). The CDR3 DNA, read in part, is TGCAGTGCCGAACTAGCGGGAGTCGGCGAG. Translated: CSAELAGVGE. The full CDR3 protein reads CSAELAGVGEQYF.

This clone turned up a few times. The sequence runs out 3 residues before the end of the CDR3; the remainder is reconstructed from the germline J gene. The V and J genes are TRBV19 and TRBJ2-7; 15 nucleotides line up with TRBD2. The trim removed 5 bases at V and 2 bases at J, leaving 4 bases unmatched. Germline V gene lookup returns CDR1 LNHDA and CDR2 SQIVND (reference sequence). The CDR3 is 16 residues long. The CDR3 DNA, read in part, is TGTGCCAGTAGTGCCTGGACTAGCGGGAGGGCCTACGAG. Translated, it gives CASSAWTSGRAYE. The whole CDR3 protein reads CASSAWTSGRAYEQYF.

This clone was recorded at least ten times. The CDR3 here is CSVRPRLGTDTQYF. Incomplete CDR3 DNA: TGCAGCGTAAGACCCCGGCTAGGCACAGATACG. V is TRBV29-1 and J is TRBJ2-3; D call uncertain. The read terminates 3 residues before the CDR3 end, so the remaining end is supplied by the germline J gene. CDR1 and CDR2 from the germline V gene are SQVTM and ANQGSEA. The CDR3 length is 14 residues. Trimming took off 6 bases at V and 1 base at J, with 14 bases between the two ends.

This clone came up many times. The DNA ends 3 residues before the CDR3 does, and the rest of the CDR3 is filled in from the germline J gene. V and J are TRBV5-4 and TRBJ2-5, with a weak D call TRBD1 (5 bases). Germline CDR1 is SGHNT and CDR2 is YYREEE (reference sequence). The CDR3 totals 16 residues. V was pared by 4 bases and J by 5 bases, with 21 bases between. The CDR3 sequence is CASSGWTTRSRETQYF. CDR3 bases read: TGTGCCAGCAGCGGCTGGACAACACGGAGTAGGGAGACC.

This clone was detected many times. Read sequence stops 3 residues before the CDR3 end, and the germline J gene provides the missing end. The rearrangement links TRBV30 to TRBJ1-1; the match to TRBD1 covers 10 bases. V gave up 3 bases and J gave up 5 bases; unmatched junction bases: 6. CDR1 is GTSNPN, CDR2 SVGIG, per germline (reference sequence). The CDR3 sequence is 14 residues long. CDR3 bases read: TGTGCCTGGAGACAGACAGGGGGCCGGACTGAA. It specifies CAWRQTGGRTE. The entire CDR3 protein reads CAWRQTGGRTEAFF.

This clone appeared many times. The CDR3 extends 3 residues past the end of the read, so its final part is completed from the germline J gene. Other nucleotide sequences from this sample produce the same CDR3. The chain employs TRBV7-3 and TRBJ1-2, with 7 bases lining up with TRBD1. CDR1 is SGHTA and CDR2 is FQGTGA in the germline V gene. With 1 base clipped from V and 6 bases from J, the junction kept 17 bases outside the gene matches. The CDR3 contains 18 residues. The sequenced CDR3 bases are TGTGCCAGCAGCTTAAGAGGGGGCGGCTCGACAGGATCCCATGGC. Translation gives CASSLRGGGSTGSHG. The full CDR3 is CASSLRGGGSTGSHGYTF.

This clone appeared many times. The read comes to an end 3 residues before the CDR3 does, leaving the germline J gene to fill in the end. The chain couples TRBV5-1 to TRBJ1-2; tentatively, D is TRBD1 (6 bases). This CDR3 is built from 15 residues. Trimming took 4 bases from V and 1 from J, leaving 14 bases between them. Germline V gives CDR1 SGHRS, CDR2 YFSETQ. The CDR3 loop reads CASSARDTFNYGYTF. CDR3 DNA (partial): TGCGCCAGCAGCGCCCGGGACACTTTTAACTATGGC.